One sample yielded the 24 T cell receptor beta chains listed below, sequenced in a study of blood T cell repertoires in COVID-19. This table comes from immunoSEQ multiplex PCR, and its TCRdb copy is limited to in-frame clones, with some not included. The sample has under 250,000 clones, 82% seen once. Material for sequencing was PBMCs or T cells enriched from blood (not recorded which). Receptors were obtained from a woman aged 55-75 years who had recovered from COVID-19.

This rearrangement joins TRBV7-9 to TRBJ1-1; D perhaps matches TRBD1 (6 bases). The CDR3 has 14 residues. Per the germline V gene, CDR1 is SEHNR and CDR2 is FQNEAQ (reference sequence). V lost 1 base, J lost 4 bases, and 10 bases lay in between. CDR3 in DNA: TGTGCCAGCAGCTTAGAGGGGGTAGGCACTGAAGCTTTCTTT. Amino acid sequence: CASSLEGVGTEAFF.

This clone has just a few counts. The chain couples TRBV11-1 to TRBJ2-7, with TRBD1 matching 7 bases. Per germline, CDR1 SGHAT and CDR2 FQDESV (reference sequence). The V segment lost 3 bases and the J segment 4 bases; nucleotides outside the gene matches: 9. CDR3 length: 15 amino acids. The CDR3 reads CASSLGTAEFYEQYF. CDR3 coding DNA: TGTGCCAGCAGCTTGGGGACAGCGGAATTTTACGAGCAGTACTTC.

V gene TRBV6-2 or TRBV6-3 combines with J gene TRBJ2-3, with TRBD1 as a possible D gene (5 bases). This CDR3 is built from 13 residues. The V end lost 6 bases, the J end lost 11 bases, and 18 bases lay between the germline ends. Germline CDR1 MNHEY, CDR2 SVGEGT. The CDR3 DNA reads as TGTGCCAGCAGCCGCCGTTCGGACCAGGGGCAGTATTTT. Translated, it gives CASSRRSDQGQYF.

V and J are TRBV4-3 and TRBJ2-2; 13 nucleotides agree with TRBD2. Germline V gene sequence: CDR1 LGHNA, CDR2 YSLEER. Trimming at V came to 3 bases and at J to 5 bases, leaving 9 bases not matched to a gene. The CDR3 sequence is 18 residues long. The CDR3 DNA reads as TGCGCCAGCAGCCATAGACTAGCGGGGGGCCGCGGGACCGGGGAGCTGTTTTTT. Translated: CASSHRLAGGRGTGELFF.

The count of this clone is one. The J gene is TRBJ1-5, the V gene TRBV12-5, with 9 nucleotides matching TRBD1. Trimming removed 1 base from V and 6 bases from J; junction bases left unmatched: 4. From germline, CDR1 is LGHNT and CDR2 FRNRAP. CDR3 length: 15 residues. The CDR3 nucleotides are TGTGCTAGTGGTTTGGAACAGGGGGCAGCTCAGCCCCAGCATTTT. Encoded protein: CASGLEQGAAQPQHF.

The sample holds one count of this clone. This chain connects TRBV27 to TRBJ1-5; D ambiguous. There are 15 residues in the CDR3. V was pared by 0 bases and J by 4 bases, with 10 bases between. Per germline, CDR1 MNHEY and CDR2 SMNVEV (reference sequence). The CDR3 nucleotides read TGTGCCAGCAGTTTATCGCGGCAGAATAATCAGCCCCAGCATTTT. It is translated as CASSLSRQNNQPQHF.

The chain recombines TRBV11-1 with TRBJ2-5, with 8 bases aligning to TRBD1. CDR1 SGHAT and CDR2 FQDESV come from the germline V gene (reference sequence). V dropped 6 bases and J dropped 4; count of bases not matched to a gene: 10. This CDR3 contains 15 residues. This chain's CDR3 is CASRQNGQGGETQYF. In DNA, the CDR3 is TGTGCCAGCAGACAAAACGGACAGGGCGGAGAGACCCAGTACTTC.

The V gene is TRBV11-1, the J gene TRBJ2-5; 7 bases are a match to TRBD1. Per the germline V gene, CDR1 is SGHAT and CDR2 is FQDESV (reference sequence). With V trimmed by 5 bases and J by 5 bases, 11 bases remained unmatched. The CDR3 covers 15 residues. CDR3 in DNA: TGTGCCAGCAGCAATACAGGACAGGAGCAGGAGACCCAGTACTTC. Its translation: CASSNTGQEQETQYF.

The chain couples TRBV19 to TRBJ2-3; tentatively, D is TRBD2 (5 bases). Trimming took 6 bases from V and 2 from J, leaving 12 bases between them. The CDR3 is 14 residues long. Germline V lookup: CDR1 LNHDA, CDR2 SQIVND (reference sequence). The CDR3 here is CASSPLGVTDTQYF. DNA of the CDR3: TGTGCCAGTAGCCCTCTCGGGGTCACAGATACGCAGTATTTT.

This clone was detected a few times. The chain recombines TRBV5-4 with TRBJ1-1; D not certain. V lost 2 bases and J 1 base, leaving 6 bases between the germline ends. Germline V gene data show CDR1 as SGHNT and CDR2 as YYREEE (reference sequence). The CDR3 runs to 13 residues. The CDR3 reads CASSFSQNTEAFF. For the CDR3, the DNA is TGTGCCAGCAGCTTCTCACAGAACACTGAAGCTTTCTTT.

This sequence joins TRBV5-1 and TRBJ2-7, with D possibly matching TRBD2 (7 bases). CDR1 and CDR2 from the germline V gene are SGHRS and YFSETQ. The CDR3 covers 14 residues. The V and J ends lost 4 bases and 5 bases respectively, with 16 bases between them. DNA for the CDR3: TGCGCCAGCAGCAGGGGGGGTGAGGGTCACGAGCAGTACTTC. This translates into CASSRGGEGHEQYF.

This sequence joins TRBV5-1 and TRBJ2-1; D remains ambiguous. V was shortened by 0 bases and J by 5 bases, with 6 bases between the two germline ends. The CDR3 loop spans 13 amino acids. The V gene's germline CDR1 is SGHRS and CDR2 YFSETQ. CDR3 in amino acids: CASSLVTDNEQFF. Here the CDR3 DNA reads TGCGCCAGCAGCTTGGTCACAGACAATGAGCAGTTCTTC.

The CDR3 is CASSPRPGGSIRGYTF. The CDR3 DNA is TGTGCCAGCAGCCCCCGCCCGGGGGGCTCCATTCGGGGCTACACCTTC. The chain couples TRBV7-3 to TRBJ1-2, with a possible D match to TRBD1 (6 bases). This CDR3 has 16 amino acids. Germline V gene data show CDR1 as SGHTA and CDR2 as FQGTGA. V was shortened by 5 bases and J by 8 bases, with 24 bases between the two germline ends.

The genes are TRBV7-9 and TRBJ1-2, with a tentative D call TRBD1 (5 bases). CDR1 SEHNR and CDR2 FQNEAQ come from the germline V gene (reference sequence). The CDR3 runs 14 residues. The V and J ends lost 3 bases and 3 bases respectively, with 11 bases between them. CDR3 DNA sequence: TGTGCCAGCAGCTTGGGGGGAGACGACTATGGCTACACCTTC. Translated: CASSLGGDDYGYTF.

The V call is TRBV19, the J call TRBJ2-7, with D possibly TRBD2 on 6 matching bases. Looked up from germline, CDR1 is LNHDA and CDR2 is SQIVND (reference sequence). Deletions cut 3 bases from V and 2 bases from J, with 11 bases between. The CDR3 length is 14 residues. DNA for the CDR3: TGTGCCAGTAGTATGGGGGGACCCGCCTACGAGCAGTACTTC. It yields the protein CASSMGGPAYEQYF. Looking up the rest from reference TRBV19 and TRBJ2-7 gives the full variable domain: DGGITQSPKYLFRKEGQNVTLSCEQNLNHDAMYWYRQDPGQGLRLIYYSQIVNDFQKGDIAEGYSVSREKKESFPLTVTSAQKNPTAFYLCASSMGGPAYEQYFGPGTRLTVT.

The chain combines TRBV15 with TRBJ2-3; D is undetermined. V dropped 5 bases and J dropped 2 bases, with 14 bases sitting between them. The germline CDR1 and CDR2 sequences are LNHNV and YYDKDF (reference sequence). The CDR3 runs to 15 residues. The DNA for the CDR3 is TGTGCCACCAGCGACCAGACAAGATACACAGATACGCAGTATTTT. Translated: CATSDQTRYTDTQYF.

The chain uses TRBV19 and TRBJ1-2; 7 nucleotides align to TRBD1. The CDR3 spans 13 residues. CDR1 LNHDA and CDR2 SQIVND come from the germline V gene (reference sequence). With 5 bases clipped from V and 9 bases from J, the junction kept 9 bases outside the gene matches. The CDR3 DNA is TGTGCCAGTAGTTCCACAGGGGAAGGGCGCTACACCTTC. Encoded protein: CASSSTGEGRYTF.

The chain recombines TRBV5-1 with TRBJ2-7; 12 bases align to TRBD1. The junction had 3 bases not matched to a gene; V was cut back by 2 bases and J by 3 bases. This CDR3 comprises 15 residues. Germline V CDR1 and CDR2: SGHRS, YFSETQ. CDR3 region: CASSLGTGGSYEQYF. The CDR3 nucleotides read TGCGCCAGCAGCTTAGGGACAGGGGGCAGCTACGAGCAGTACTTC.

In this sample, this clone turned up a few times. The V and J genes are TRBV2 and TRBJ2-7, with D unclear. CDR1 is SNHLY, CDR2 FYNNEI, per germline. Trimming removed 3 bases at V and 8 bases at J, with 17 bases between. The CDR3 is 14 amino acids. CDR3 nucleotides: TGTGCCAGCAGTGACCTAGGCCCCATGTCGAAGCAGTACTTC. It codes for CASSDLGPMSKQYF.

The chain has TRBV11-3 and TRBJ2-7; weak D call: TRBD2 (7 bases). CDR3 length equals 15 residues. The germline V gene encodes CDR1 SGHNT and CDR2 YENEEA. V gave up 1 base and J gave up 2 bases, with 12 bases separating them. CDR3 sequence: CASSLGAGAPYEQYF. DNA for the CDR3: TGTGCCAGCAGCTTAGGCGCGGGGGCCCCCTACGAGCAGTACTTC.

The rearrangement uses TRBV7-2 and TRBJ2-1, with TRBD1 matching 8 bases. The CDR3 runs to 16 residues. Germline assignment: CDR1 SGHTA and CDR2 FQGNSA. The trim removed 7 bases at V and 5 bases at J, leaving 13 bases unmatched. CDR3 in DNA: TGTGCCAGCACCAATGGGGGAGGACAGGGCAACAATGAGCAGTTCTTC. Encoded protein: CASTNGGGQGNNEQFF.

The rearrangement links TRBV19 to TRBJ2-2, with D tentatively TRBD2 (6 bases). The V gene lost 3 bases and the J gene lost 5 bases, with 13 bases spanning the gap. This CDR3 is 15 amino acids long. Germline V gives CDR1 LNHDA, CDR2 SQIVND (reference sequence). The CDR3: CASSINSGGTGELFF. DNA for the CDR3: TGTGCCAGTAGTATTAACTCTGGGGGGACCGGGGAGCTGTTTTTT.

J is TRBJ2-1 and V is TRBV6-5; 7 nucleotides align to TRBD1. CDR3 length: 16 residues. Germline CDR1 MNHEY, CDR2 SVGAGI. Trimming cost V 4 bases and J 0 bases; bases outside gene matches: 6. Here the CDR3 DNA reads TGTGCCAGCAGTTCCGGACAGGCTTACTCCTACAATGAGCAGTTCTTC. Translating it yields CASSSGQAYSYNEQFF.

This chain connects TRBV4-2 to TRBJ1-5; D may be TRBD1 (5 bases). Germline lookup yields CDR1 LGHNA and CDR2 YNFKEQ. The CDR3 length is 16 residues. Trimming removed 1 base at V and 0 bases at J, with 10 bases between. CDR3 amino acids: CASSQGFRDSNQPQHF. CDR3 in DNA: TGTGCCAGCAGCCAAGGCTTCAGGGATAGCAATCAGCCCCAGCATTTT.